This entry describes one TCR beta chain. Its antigen remains unknown. This entry comes from a study of shared clonotypes between healthy human individuals. Study background: CD4 naive cells filled three plates per donor, CD4 memory three, CD8 naive two and CD8 memory one.

Data came from immunoSEQ multiplex PCR; TCRdb stores just in-frame clones and leaves some out. The table has roughly 2,300,000 clones, 85% to 95% seen once. Notes on the study in general: Researchers found naive subsets generally carried larger estimated richness than memory subsets. Collection of samples was limited to blood; tissue repertoires likely differ.

The specimen was naive CD4+ T cells from PBMCs. Sample subset: CD45RA+ positively selected. The receptor's source is a man younger than 35 in good health. Some clones in this sample may be carry-over from other donors' samples.

CDR3 DNA: TGTGCCAGCAGCAAAAGGGACAGTTCGGATGGCTACACCTTC. Translating gives CASSKRDSSDGYTF. The chain links TRBV7-2 to TRBJ1-2; 7 nucleotides line up with TRBD1. The CDR3 is 14 residues long. Trimming at V came to 5 bases and at J to 6 bases, leaving 9 bases not matched to a gene. In germline, CDR1 is SGHTA, CDR2 FQGNSA.